The 24 T cell receptor beta chains presented below share a single source sample, sequenced in a study of blood T cell repertoires in COVID-19. The method was immunoSEQ multiplex PCR; TCRdb's version includes in-frame clones alone and lacks a portion of them. The sample lists 50,000 to 75,000 clones; roughly 78% were seen once. The sequencing input was peripheral blood. The origin of the receptors is a man aged 55 to 70 with COVID-19, enrolled during active disease.

V usage is TRBV15 and J usage is TRBJ2-5, with 8 bases identical to TRBD1. Germline lookup yields CDR1 LNHNV and CDR2 YYDKDF (reference sequence). J was trimmed by 3 bases and V by 4 bases; bases with no gene match: 10. CDR3 length: 16 amino acids. The chain's CDR3 is CATSILPPDREETQYF. In nucleotides, the CDR3 is TGTGCCACCAGCATTCTTCCCCCGGACAGGGAAGAGACCCAGTACTTC. Combining the CDR3 with reference TRBV15 and TRBJ2-5 gives the whole variable domain DAMVIQNPRYQVTQFGKPVTLSCSQTLNHNVMYWYQQKSSQAPKLLFHYYDKDFNNEADTPDNFQSRRPNTSFCFLDIRSPGLGDTAMYLCATSILPPDREETQYFGPGTRLLVL.

This sequence joins TRBV5-5 and TRBJ2-7; D may be TRBD2 (6 bases). Germline CDR1 reads SGHKS; CDR2 reads YYEKEE (reference sequence). The CDR3 covers 14 residues. The V end lost 0 bases, the J end lost 2 bases, and 9 bases lay between the germline ends. CDR3 region: CASSLAPGAYEQYF. Here the CDR3 DNA reads TGTGCCAGCAGCTTGGCTCCGGGAGCCTACGAGCAGTACTTC.

The rearrangement links TRBV6-5 to TRBJ1-4, with D possibly TRBD1 on 5 matching bases. The length of the CDR3 is 13 residues. From germline, CDR1 is MNHEY and CDR2 SVGAGI. Trimming pared 4 bases from V and 4 bases from J, leaving 7 bases between. This CDR3 reads CASSSGLNEKLFF. The DNA for the CDR3 is TGTGCCAGCAGTTCGGGACTTAATGAAAAACTGTTTTTT.

This chain connects TRBV11-2 to TRBJ1-6; D unresolved. Trimming took 0 bases from V and 15 from J, leaving 21 bases between them. The CDR3 has 16 amino acids. Germline V gene lookup returns CDR1 SGHAT and CDR2 FQNNGV. The chain's CDR3 is CASSLDGGTLGMYLHF. DNA of the CDR3: TGTGCCAGCAGCTTAGACGGTGGAACTTTGGGCATGTACCTCCACTTT.

The CDR3: CASSERGRIYNEQFF. The CDR3 nucleotides are TGTGCCAGCAGCGAGAGGGGGAGAATCTACAATGAGCAGTTCTTC. This chain uses TRBV2 with TRBJ2-1, with D maybe TRBD1 (6 bases). The CDR3 has 15 amino acids. The V gene lost 6 bases and the J gene lost 3 bases, with 15 bases spanning the gap. In germline, CDR1 is SNHLY, CDR2 FYNNEI.

V usage is TRBV29-1 and J usage is TRBJ2-5; 10 bases line up with TRBD1. This CDR3 region has 14 residues. CDR1 SQVTM and CDR2 ANQGSEA come from the germline V gene. Trimming removed 0 bases from V and 5 bases from J; junction bases left unmatched: 3. CDR3 coding DNA: TGCAGCGTTGAAGAGACAGGGGGCTGGGAGACCCAGTACTTC. It is translated as CSVEETGGWETQYF. The full variable domain, its missing parts supplied by reference TRBV29-1 and TRBJ2-5, is SAVISQKPSRDICQRGTSLTIQCQVDSQVTMMFWYRQQPGQSLTLIATANQGSEATYESGFVIDKFPISRPNLTFSTLTVSNMSPEDSSIYLCSVEETGGWETQYFGPGTRLLVL.

The rearrangement links TRBV27 to TRBJ1-1; no firm D call. The CDR3 runs to 13 residues. The V gene's germline CDR1 is MNHEY and CDR2 SMNVEV (reference sequence). With 1 base removed from V and 5 bases from J, the gap between germline ends came to 8 bases. The CDR3 spells CASSLLGETEAFF. The DNA of the CDR3 is TGTGCCAGCAGTTTATTAGGAGAAACTGAAGCTTTCTTT.

V usage is TRBV7-3 and J usage is TRBJ2-2, with 8 positions matching TRBD2. Unmatched junction bases numbered 6, after V lost 6 bases and J lost 3 bases. CDR3 size: 15 residues. CDR1 and CDR2 from the germline V gene are SGHTA and FQGTGA. CDR3 amino acids: CASSRGLAYTGELFF. The CDR3 DNA reads as TGTGCCAGCAGTCGAGGACTAGCCTACACCGGGGAGCTGTTTTTT.

This clone was detected only once. The chain combines TRBV9 with TRBJ2-7, with TRBD2 matching over 7 bases. CDR1 and CDR2 (germline): SGDLS, YYNGEE. This CDR3 has 15 residues. Trimming cost V 2 bases and J 6 bases; bases outside gene matches: 11. CDR3 amino acids: CASSVDGTNGGEQYF. The CDR3 nucleotides are TGTGCCAGCAGCGTTGATGGGACTAACGGGGGCGAGCAGTACTTC.

V usage is TRBV5-1 and J usage is TRBJ2-3; 8 bases map to TRBD2. The junction had 7 bases not matched to a gene; V was cut back by 2 bases and J by 2 bases. The V gene's germline CDR1 is SGHRS and CDR2 YFSETQ. The CDR3 extends over 16 amino acids. CDR3 protein: CASSFGGRGATDTQYF. CDR3 DNA: TGCGCCAGCAGCTTCGGTGGGCGGGGGGCCACAGATACGCAGTATTTT.

The genes are TRBV5-1 and TRBJ2-7; D is perhaps TRBD1 (5 bases). CDR3 size: 14 residues. Germline CDR1 and CDR2: SGHRS and YFSETQ. Trimming removed 0 bases from V and 3 bases from J, with 10 bases in between. This chain's CDR3 is CASSLAGLSYEQYF. The CDR3 DNA sequence: TGCGCCAGCAGCTTGGCAGGGCTTAGCTACGAGCAGTACTTC.

The V gene is TRBV5-6, the J gene TRBJ2-7, with D perhaps TRBD2 (5 bases). The CDR3 length is 12 residues. CDR1 is SGHDT, CDR2 YYEEEE, per germline. V was pared by 4 bases and J by 3 bases, with 8 bases between. This CDR3 is CASSHRDYEQYF. CDR3 sequence (DNA): TGTGCCAGCAGCCACCGGGACTACGAGCAGTACTTC.

V usage is TRBV19 and J usage is TRBJ2-5; 7 nucleotides match TRBD2. Trimming cost V 2 bases and J 4 bases; bases outside gene matches: 4. CDR3 length: 14 amino acids. CDR1 is LNHDA, CDR2 SQIVND, per germline (reference sequence). The CDR3 sequence: CASSIRPGGETQYF. The CDR3, as DNA: TGTGCCAGTAGTATACGGCCGGGGGGAGAGACCCAGTACTTC.

The CDR3 region has the DNA TGTGCCAGCAGCCGACGGGACAGGGGTAGCCATGAGCAGTTCTTC. Translated, it gives CASSRRDRGSHEQFF. The rearrangement links TRBV11-1 to TRBJ2-1; TRBD1 matches at 10 bases. Germline V CDR1 and CDR2: SGHAT, FQDESV (reference sequence). The CDR3 is 15 amino acids. V shed 5 bases, J shed 8 bases, and the junction held 9 bases outside the gene matches.

The sample holds one count of this clone. The J gene is TRBJ1-5, the V gene TRBV19; no clear D. The germline V and J ends were trimmed by 3 bases and 0 bases, with 6 bases remaining between them. The CDR3 spans 14 residues. Looked up from germline, CDR1 is LNHDA and CDR2 is SQIVND (reference sequence). CDR3 amino acids: CASSIEHSNQPQHF. The CDR3 region has the DNA TGTGCCAGTAGTATCGAACATAGCAATCAGCCCCAGCATTTT.

This clone was counted a few times. This sample also contains other DNA sequences that code for the same CDR3. V is TRBV3-1 (or the pseudogene TRBV3-2) and J is TRBJ1-5; TRBD1 aligns across 8 bases. Germline values: CDR1 LGHDT, CDR2 YNNKEL (reference sequence). With V trimmed by 1 base and J by 4 bases, 0 bases remained unmatched. The CDR3 loop spans 14 amino acids. DNA for the CDR3: TGTGCCAGCAGCCAAGGGACAGGGAATCAGCCCCAGCATTTT. It is translated as CASSQGTGNQPQHF.

This clone was seen a handful of times. The rearrangement joins TRBV18 to TRBJ1-5; no firm D call. The germline gives CDR1 KGHSH, CDR2 LQKENI. Trimming shortened V by 6 bases and J by 7 bases, and 10 bases separated the two germline ends. This CDR3 region has 12 residues. CDR3 sequence (DNA): TGTGCCAGCTCCCTTAACAAACAGCCCCAGCATTTT. Protein product: CASSLNKQPQHF.

The gene calls are TRBV5-5 and TRBJ2-2; 9 bases align to TRBD2. Per the germline V gene, CDR1 is SGHKS and CDR2 is YYEKEE (reference sequence). This CDR3 has 18 amino acids. V shed 0 bases and J 3 bases; nucleotides not matched to a gene: 9. This CDR3 is CASSLEVIAGEHTGELFF. CDR3 DNA sequence: TGTGCCAGCAGCTTGGAGGTTATAGCGGGGGAGCACACCGGGGAGCTGTTTTTT.

V and J are TRBV6-5 and TRBJ1-2, with a possible D match to TRBD1 (6 bases). There are 13 residues in the CDR3. Germline-derived CDR1 and CDR2 are MNHEY and SVGAGI. Trimming left V 6 bases short and J 3 bases short, with 11 bases between. The CDR3 DNA follows: TGTGCCAGCAGCAAGGGACAAGACTATGGCTACACCTTC. Its protein is CASSKGQDYGYTF.

The V gene is TRBV30, the J gene TRBJ1-6; 7 bases are shared with TRBD1. The CDR3 consists of 14 residues. V trimming: 5 bases; J trimming: 10 bases; junction bases outside the gene matches: 11. Germline V lookup: CDR1 GTSNPN, CDR2 SVGIG (reference sequence). DNA for the CDR3: TGTGCCTGGGGGAGACAGGGTGTTTTCTCACCCCTCCACTTT. It translates to CAWGRQGVFSPLHF.

The sample holds one count of this clone. V is TRBV6-6 and J is TRBJ2-7, with unresolved D. Per the germline V gene, CDR1 is MNHNY and CDR2 is SVGAGI (reference sequence). Trimming left V 0 bases short and J 1 base short, with 7 bases between. The CDR3 contains 14 residues. The CDR3 region is CASSYSADSYEQYF. CDR3 in DNA: TGTGCCAGCAGTTACTCCGCGGATTCCTACGAGCAGTACTTC.

This chain joins TRBV12-3 or TRBV12-4 and TRBJ2-7, with D perhaps TRBD1 (6 bases). The ends were cut back, 8 bases at V and 0 bases at J, with 11 bases in the middle. This CDR3 comprises 13 residues. CDR3 sequence (DNA): TGTGCCAGCTCGAGGGACAACTCCTACGAGCAGTACTTC. Protein product: CASSRDNSYEQYF.

The CDR3 region has the DNA TGTGCCAGCAGTTTAGCAGGGACTAATGAAAAACTGTTTTTT. It codes for CASSLAGTNEKLFF. The chain links TRBV28 to TRBJ1-4; perhaps TRBD1 as D (5 bases). V was cut by 2 bases and J by 2 bases, with 6 bases left in between. This CDR3 comprises 14 residues. The V gene's germline CDR1 is MDHEN and CDR2 SYDVKM.

The CDR3 here is CASSIWLAGDTDTQYF. DNA for the CDR3: TGTGCCAGTAGTATTTGGCTAGCGGGGGACACAGATACGCAGTATTTT. The chain is built from TRBV19 and TRBJ2-3; 10 nucleotides line up with TRBD2. The V gene end was trimmed by 3 bases and the J gene end by 2 bases; junction bases not matched to a gene: 5. The CDR3 length is 16 residues. Germline V gene sequence: CDR1 LNHDA, CDR2 SQIVND (reference sequence).